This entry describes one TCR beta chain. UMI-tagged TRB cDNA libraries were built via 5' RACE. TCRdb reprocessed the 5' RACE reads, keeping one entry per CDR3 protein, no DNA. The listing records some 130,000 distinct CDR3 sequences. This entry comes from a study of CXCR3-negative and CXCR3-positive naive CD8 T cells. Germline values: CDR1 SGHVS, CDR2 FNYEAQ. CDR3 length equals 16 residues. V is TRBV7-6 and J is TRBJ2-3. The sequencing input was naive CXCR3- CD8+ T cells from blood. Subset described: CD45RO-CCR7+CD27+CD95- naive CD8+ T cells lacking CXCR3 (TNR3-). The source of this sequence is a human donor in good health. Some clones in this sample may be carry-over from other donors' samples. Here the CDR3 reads CASSLANSYFNDTQYF.